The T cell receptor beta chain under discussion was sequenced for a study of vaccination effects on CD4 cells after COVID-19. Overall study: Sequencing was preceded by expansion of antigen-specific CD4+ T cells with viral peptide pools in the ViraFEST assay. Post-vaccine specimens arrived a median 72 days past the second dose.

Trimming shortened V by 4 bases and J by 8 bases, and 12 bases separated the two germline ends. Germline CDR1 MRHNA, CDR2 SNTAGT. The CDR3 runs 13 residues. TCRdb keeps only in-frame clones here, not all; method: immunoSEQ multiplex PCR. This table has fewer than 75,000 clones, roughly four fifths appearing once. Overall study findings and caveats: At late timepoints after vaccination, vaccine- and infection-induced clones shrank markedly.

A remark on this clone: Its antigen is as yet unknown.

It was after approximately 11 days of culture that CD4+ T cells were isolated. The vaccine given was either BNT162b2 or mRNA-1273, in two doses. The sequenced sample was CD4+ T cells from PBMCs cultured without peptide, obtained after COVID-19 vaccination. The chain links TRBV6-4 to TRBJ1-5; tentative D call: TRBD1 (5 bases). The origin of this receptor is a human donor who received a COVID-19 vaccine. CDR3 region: CASSVGGVEPQHF. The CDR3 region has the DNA TGTGCCAGCAGTGTGGGGGGGGTAGAGCCCCAGCATTTT.